These 22 T cell receptor beta chains originate from one sample sequenced in a study of cytomegalovirus exposure and HLA in healthy donors. Assay: immunoSEQ multiplex PCR; the TCRdb copy retains only in-frame clones and omits some. Here the sample spans over 150,000 clones, roughly 85% being singletons. The sample taken for sequencing was PBMCs. These receptors all stem from a man in his late teens or twenties in good health and CMV-seropositive.

The chain links TRBV5-1 to TRBJ2-1; 9 bases match TRBD1. The CDR3 length is 15 residues. The germline V gene has CDR1 SGHRS and CDR2 YFSETQ. J was trimmed by 4 bases and V by 2 bases; bases with no gene match: 4. The chain's CDR3 is CASSFAGQGYNEQFF. The CDR3 DNA follows: TGCGCCAGCAGCTTCGCAGGACAGGGGTACAATGAGCAGTTCTTC.

The CDR3 sequence is CASSLAEGLNTEAFF. The CDR3 coding sequence is TGTGCCAGCAGCTTAGCGGAGGGCCTGAACACTGAAGCTTTCTTT. The chain links TRBV7-8 to TRBJ1-1; unclear D gene. In germline, CDR1 is SGHVS, CDR2 FQNEAQ. Trimming stripped 0 bases from V and 0 bases from J, with 8 bases between. This CDR3 has 15 residues. Full variable domain (outside the CDR3, taken from reference TRBV7-8 and TRBJ1-1): GAGVSQSPRYKVAKRGQDVALRCDPISGHVSLFWYQQALGQGPEFLTYFQNEAQLDKSGLPSDRFFAERPEGSVSTLKIQRTQQEDSAVYLCASSLAEGLNTEAFFGQGTRLTVV.

The chain recombines TRBV19 with TRBJ2-7; no reliable D call. Germline V lookup: CDR1 LNHDA, CDR2 SQIVND (reference sequence). Trimming left V 6 bases short and J 2 bases short, with 14 bases between. This CDR3 is built from 14 residues. The CDR3 nucleotides read TGTGCCAGTAGGGCCCGAGGTCCCCCCTACGAGCAGTACTTC. Its protein is CASRARGPPYEQYF.

This clone appeared once. V usage is TRBV5-1 and J usage is TRBJ2-7; D remains unclear. The CDR3 contains 13 residues. V was pared by 0 bases and J by 1 base, with 5 bases between. Germline V lookup: CDR1 SGHRS, CDR2 YFSETQ. CDR3 nucleotide sequence: TGCGCCAGCAGCTTGGTCAATTCCTACGAGCAGTACTTC. Translated: CASSLVNSYEQYF.

This chain uses TRBV7-3 with TRBJ2-5; tentative D call: TRBD2 (6 bases). This CDR3 contains 12 residues. Germline loops: CDR1 SGHTA, CDR2 FQGTGA. The V end was cut by 5 bases, the J end by 8 bases, with 12 bases between. The CDR3 here is CASSHGSGTQYF. The CDR3 bases are TGTGCCAGCAGCCACGGGAGTGGAACCCAGTACTTC.

The chain recombines TRBV2 with TRBJ1-6, with D unclear. V was trimmed by 2 bases and J by 3 bases, leaving 8 bases between them. The germline gives CDR1 SNHLY, CDR2 FYNNEI. The CDR3 is made up of 15 amino acids. CDR3 protein: CASSETAGYNSPLHF. CDR3 sequence (DNA): TGTGCCAGCAGTGAAACGGCAGGCTATAATTCACCCCTCCACTTT.

The gene calls are TRBV11-3 and TRBJ2-2, with TRBD1 matching over 7 bases. Germline CDR1 SGHNT, CDR2 YENEEA. The junction had 5 bases not matched to a gene; V was cut back by 6 bases and J by 4 bases. The CDR3 is made up of 14 amino acids. As DNA, the CDR3 is TGTGCCAGCAGGGTCAGGGGGATCACCGGGGAGCTGTTTTTT. It is translated as CASRVRGITGELFF. The full variable domain, with the rest looked up from reference TRBV11-3 and TRBJ2-2, is EAGVVQSPRYKIIEKKQPVAFWCNPISGHNTLYWYLQNLGQGPELLIRYENEEAVDDSQLPKDRFSAERLKGVDSTLKIQPAELGDSAVYLCASRVRGITGELFFGEGSRLTVL.

In this sample, this clone turned up once. The chain uses TRBV27 and TRBJ1-1; D is uncertain. CDR1 is MNHEY, CDR2 SMNVEV, per germline (reference sequence). CDR3 length: 14 amino acids. V gave up 10 bases and J gave up 3 bases, with 18 bases separating them. CDR3 nucleotide sequence: TGTGCCACCTCTAGGCAAGGGAGACACACTGAAGCTTTCTTT. Protein product: CATSRQGRHTEAFF.

The chain employs TRBV13 and TRBJ2-1; 9 nucleotides match TRBD1. CDR3 length: 16 amino acids. Germline V CDR1 and CDR2: PRHDT, FYEKMQ (reference sequence). Germline trimming cut 6 bases from V and 8 bases from J; bases unmatched to any gene: 14. The CDR3 DNA reads TGTGCCAGCAGTTCAAGAGGGACAGGGAATTTACATGAGCAGTTCTTC. Its protein is CASSSRGTGNLHEQFF.

CDR3 nucleotide sequence: TGTGCCAGCAGATTAAGCGCCGGGGAGCTGTTTTTT. It specifies CASRLSAGELFF. V usage is TRBV25-1 and J usage is TRBJ2-2; D is uncertain. V shed 6 bases and J shed 6 bases, with 8 bases lying between them. The germline V gene encodes CDR1 MGHDK and CDR2 SYGVNS. The CDR3 spans 12 residues.

This clone was seen just once. The chain has TRBV7-9 and TRBJ2-7; D is ambiguous. Germline lookup yields CDR1 SEHNR and CDR2 FQNEAQ (reference sequence). Trimming stripped 4 bases from V and 3 bases from J, with 16 bases between. CDR3 length equals 15 residues. The chain's CDR3 is CASSSPRDKVYEQYF. As DNA, the CDR3 is TGTGCCAGCAGCTCTCCCCGAGACAAGGTCTACGAGCAGTACTTC.

This clone was detected once. The chain joins TRBV7-2 to TRBJ2-7, with TRBD2 identical over 7 bases. Germline V gene lookup returns CDR1 SGHTA and CDR2 FQGNSA. CDR3 size: 15 residues. J was trimmed by 2 bases and V by 1 base; bases with no gene match: 5. The CDR3 region is CASSLVAGKAYEQYF. For the CDR3, the DNA is TGTGCCAGCAGCTTAGTAGCGGGCAAGGCCTACGAGCAGTACTTC.

This clone was recorded once. The V gene is TRBV19, the J gene TRBJ2-5; the D gene is possibly TRBD2 (5 bases). Trimming left V 3 bases short and J 3 bases short, with 8 bases between. The germline gives CDR1 LNHDA, CDR2 SQIVND (reference sequence). The CDR3 length is 13 residues. CDR3 nucleotide sequence: TGTGCCAGTAGTATCTCAGCGGAAGAGACCCAGTACTTC. Protein sequence: CASSISAEETQYF.

The CDR3 protein is CASTRGRETQYF. In DNA form, the CDR3 reads TGTGCCAGCACGCGGGGGAGAGAGACCCAGTACTTC. The V and J genes are TRBV2 and TRBJ2-5, with TRBD2 matching over 7 bases. CDR1 is SNHLY, CDR2 FYNNEI, per germline. This CDR3 region has 12 residues. The V gene end was trimmed by 7 bases and the J gene end by 4 bases; junction bases not matched to a gene: 3.

On this clone: The junction shows a germline mismatch at one end, possibly a read error. This chain connects TRBV5-1 to TRBJ2-1, with D unclear. The germline V gene has CDR1 SGHRS and CDR2 YFSETQ. This CDR3 comprises 14 residues. In DNA form, the CDR3 reads TGCGCCAGCAGATTGGTAGTAGGAGTTGGTGAGCAGTTCTTC. Its translation: CASRLVVGVGEQFF. The full variable domain, in which reference TRBV5-1 and TRBJ2-1 provide the parts outside the CDR3, is KAGVTQTPRYLIKTRGQQVTLSCSPISGHRSVSWYQQTPGQGLQFLFEYFSETQRNKGNFPGRFSGRQFSNSRSEMNVSTLELGDSALYLCASRLVVGVGEQFFGPGTRLTVL.

J is TRBJ2-1 and V is TRBV18; TRBD1 is a possible D gene (6 bases). There are 16 residues in the CDR3. Germline V gives CDR1 KGHSH, CDR2 LQKENI. The V end lost 4 bases, the J end lost 2 bases, and 15 bases lay between the germline ends. The CDR3 spells CASSQNRDPTYNEQFF. The CDR3 nucleotides read TGTGCCAGCTCACAGAACAGGGACCCTACCTACAATGAGCAGTTCTTC. The full variable domain, completed using reference TRBV18 and TRBJ2-1, is NAGVMQNPRHLVRRRGQEARLRCSPMKGHSHVYWYRQLPEEGLKFMVYLQKENIIDESGMPKERFSAEFPKEGPSILRIQQVVRGDSAAYFCASSQNRDPTYNEQFFGPGTRLTVL.

The rearrangement uses TRBV4-2 and TRBJ2-3, with TRBD2 matching over 8 bases. There are 14 residues in the CDR3. The V gene's germline CDR1 is LGHNA and CDR2 YNFKEQ. J lost 4 bases, V lost 7 bases, and 7 bases had no gene match. The CDR3: CASKGLEPADTQYF. The CDR3 nucleotides read TGTGCCAGCAAGGGACTAGAGCCAGCAGATACGCAGTATTTT.

The chain employs TRBV5-1 and TRBJ2-3; D is ambiguous. This CDR3 region has 14 residues. Trimming removed 4 bases from V and 1 base from J, with 10 bases in between. CDR1 and CDR2 (germline): SGHRS, YFSETQ. The CDR3 here is CASSPLAGTDTQYF. For the CDR3, the DNA is TGCGCCAGCAGCCCGCTTGCGGGCACAGATACGCAGTATTTT.

The V call is TRBV5-1, the J call TRBJ1-1; D is uncertain. CDR3 length equals 15 residues. Looked up from germline, CDR1 is SGHRS and CDR2 is YFSETQ. The germline V and J ends were trimmed by 3 bases and 1 base, with 13 bases remaining between them. CDR3 DNA sequence: TGCGCCAGCAGCTCGGCCGGGTCGCCGAACACTGAAGCTTTCTTT. Its protein product is CASSSAGSPNTEAFF.

J is TRBJ2-2 and V is TRBV7-7; possibly TRBD2 for D (6 bases). V was pared by 9 bases and J by 1 base, with 12 bases between. Germline CDR1 reads SSHAT; CDR2 reads FNYEAQ (reference sequence). This CDR3 region has 14 residues. The CDR3 coding sequence is TGTGCCAGTGGGCCAGCGGGGAACACCGGGGAGCTGTTTTTT. It specifies CASGPAGNTGELFF.

The V call is TRBV28, the J call TRBJ2-5, with 9 bases fitting TRBD2. CDR1 is MDHEN, CDR2 SYDVKM, per germline. V dropped 1 base and J dropped 2; count of bases not matched to a gene: 5. The CDR3 spans 16 residues. The CDR3 spells CASSLSLSGRQETQYF. CDR3 coding DNA: TGTGCCAGCAGTTTATCCCTTAGCGGGAGACAAGAGACCCAGTACTTC.

V and J are TRBV19 and TRBJ1-5; no firm D call. Germline assignment: CDR1 LNHDA and CDR2 SQIVND (reference sequence). Trimming left V 5 bases short and J 4 bases short, with 27 bases between. The CDR3 has 19 amino acids. The CDR3 nucleotides read TGTGCCAGTAGTCGAGAGGCGGGGTTAAGGGCGAAGAGGAATCAGCCCCAGCATTTT. It specifies CASSREAGLRAKRNQPQHF. The full variable domain, completed using reference TRBV19 and TRBJ1-5, is DGGITQSPKYLFRKEGQNVTLSCEQNLNHDAMYWYRQDPGQGLRLIYYSQIVNDFQKGDIAEGYSVSREKKESFPLTVTSAQKNPTAFYLCASSREAGLRAKRNQPQHFGDGTRLSIL.